This T cell receptor beta chain is drawn from a study of blood T cells in healthy people across ages. General study results and limits: Using unsorted PBMCs precluded a conclusive naive versus antigen-experienced comparison.

A second PCR of roughly 6 to 12 cycles used a sample-barcoded 5' primer and a J-beta primer mix. The authors tagged each cDNA molecule using a template-switch adaptor with 12 random nucleotides. The yield of each sample was at least 2.5 million CDR3-containing paired-end reads. TCRdb reanalysed the 5' RACE reads using MiXCR and keeps one entry per CDR3 protein. Here the sample spans about 780,000 distinct CDR3 sequences, 46% being singletons. In its sample, this clonotype was seen many times. Its antigen is as yet unknown. Trimming removed 0 bases from V and 3 bases from J; junction bases left unmatched: 8. Germline assignment: CDR1 SGHDT and CDR2 YYEEEE. The length of the CDR3 is 17 residues.

The sequencing sample was made of blood. This chain uses TRBV5-6 with TRBJ2-1; 8 bases are a match to TRBD2. The TCR originated in an elderly man in good health. This CDR3 reads CASSLVSSGSFYNEQFF. The CDR3 nucleotides are TGTGCCAGCAGCTTGGTTTCAAGCGGGAGTTTCTACAATGAGCAGTTCTTC.